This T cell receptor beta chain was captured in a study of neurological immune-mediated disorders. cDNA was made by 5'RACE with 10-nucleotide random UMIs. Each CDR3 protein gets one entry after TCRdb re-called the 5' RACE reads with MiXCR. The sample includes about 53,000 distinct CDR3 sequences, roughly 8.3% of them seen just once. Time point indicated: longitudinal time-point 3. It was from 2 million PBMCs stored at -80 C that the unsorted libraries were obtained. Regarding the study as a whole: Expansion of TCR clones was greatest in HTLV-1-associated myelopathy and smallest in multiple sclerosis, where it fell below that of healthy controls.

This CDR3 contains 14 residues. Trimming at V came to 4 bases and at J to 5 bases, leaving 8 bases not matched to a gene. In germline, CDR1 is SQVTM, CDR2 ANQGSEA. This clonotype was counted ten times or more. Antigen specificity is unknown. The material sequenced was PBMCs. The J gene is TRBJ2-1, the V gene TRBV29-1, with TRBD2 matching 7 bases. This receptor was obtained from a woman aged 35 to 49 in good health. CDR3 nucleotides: TGCAGCGTTGTCGAGGCAGGGACTAACAATGAGCAGTTCTTC. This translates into CSVVEAGTNNEQFF.